This passage covers 14 T cell receptor beta chains from one sample sequenced in a study of CD8 T cells in Susac syndrome. Reverse transcription of 0.5 to 1 ug RNA was performed with random hexamers. TCRdb fed the immunoSEQ multiplex PCR reads into MiXCR, producing one record per CDR3 protein. Counted here are approximately 190,000 distinct CDR3 sequences, roughly 96% occurring once; the ten biggest clones make up 0.085% to 0.095%. The sample taken for sequencing was CD4+ T cells from PBMCs. The receptors were gathered from a human donor with multiple sclerosis.

The chain employs TRBV2 and TRBJ2-7; perhaps TRBD1 as D (5 bases). The CDR3 has 13 amino acids. Germline CDR1 SNHLY, CDR2 FYNNEI. Trimming stripped 6 bases from V and 1 base from J, with 10 bases between. This chain's CDR3 is CASSRRVSYEQYF. In nucleotides, the CDR3 is TGTGCCAGCAGCCGCAGGGTATCCTACGAGCAGTACTTC.

The chain has TRBV3-1 and TRBJ1-1; D is unresolved. CDR1 and CDR2 from the germline V gene are LGHDT and YNNKEL (reference sequence). CDR3 length: 13 amino acids. V was clipped by 4 bases and J by 1 base, with 7 bases between them. The CDR3 reads CASSRGRNTEAFF. CDR3 DNA: TGTGCCAGCAGCCGTGGGCGGAACACTGAAGCTTTCTTT.

The rearrangement joins TRBV2 to TRBJ2-4; D is perhaps TRBD2 (6 bases). The CDR3 is made up of 15 amino acids. CDR1 SNHLY and CDR2 FYNNEI come from the germline V gene. V shed 4 bases and J shed 3 bases, with 13 bases lying between them. CDR3 loop: CASSGLGSGKNIQYF. The DNA of the CDR3 is TGTGCCAGCAGTGGACTAGGGTCGGGCAAAAACATTCAGTACTTC.

The J gene is TRBJ1-4, the V gene TRBV20-1; the D is unclear. Trimming stripped 6 bases from V and 0 bases from J, with 8 bases between. The germline V gene encodes CDR1 DFQATT and CDR2 SNEGSKA (reference sequence). There are 13 residues in the CDR3. The CDR3: CSAPAATNEKLFF. Written as DNA, the CDR3 is TGCAGTGCCCCAGCTGCAACTAATGAAAAACTGTTTTTT.

The J gene is TRBJ2-1, the V gene TRBV11-2; 7 nucleotides align to TRBD1. CDR3 length equals 16 residues. Looked up from germline, CDR1 is SGHAT and CDR2 is FQNNGV. J lost 0 bases, V lost 3 bases, and 5 bases had no gene match. The CDR3 is CASSFIQGSSYNEQFF. The CDR3 nucleotides are TGTGCCAGCAGCTTTATACAGGGGAGCTCCTACAATGAGCAGTTCTTC.

This clonotype has a single count. CDR3 bases: TGTGCCAGCAGTCCTCATCTGGCCACTAGCACAGATACGCAGTATTTT. Translation gives CASSPHLATSTDTQYF. The chain recombines TRBV12-3 or TRBV12-4 with TRBJ2-3; D remains ambiguous. CDR3 length: 16 amino acids. With 5 bases removed from V and 0 bases from J, the gap between germline ends came to 15 bases.

The rearrangement uses TRBV20-1 and TRBJ2-2; TRBD2 aligns across 7 bases. This CDR3 contains 16 residues. V lost 6 bases, J lost 1 base, and 11 bases stayed unmatched. From germline, CDR1 is DFQATT and CDR2 SNEGSKA (reference sequence). The CDR3, as DNA: TGCAGTGCCGGATACGGTCTAGCGGAGAACACCGGGGAGCTGTTTTTT. Protein: CSAGYGLAENTGELFF.

The chain recombines TRBV10-3 with TRBJ2-5; 9 bases are shared with TRBD1. The germline V gene has CDR1 ENHRY and CDR2 SYGVKD. CDR3 length: 14 residues. The J segment lost 2 bases and the V segment lost 10 bases, leaving 8 bases of the junction unmatched. DNA of the CDR3: TGTGCCACCACGGGTGGGACAGGGCAAGAGACCCAGTACTTC. Translation: CATTGGTGQETQYF.

The J gene is TRBJ2-5, the V gene TRBV11-2; TRBD1 matches at 8 bases. The CDR3 is made up of 16 amino acids. Germline V gene sequence: CDR1 SGHAT, CDR2 FQNNGV. The junction had 9 bases not matched to a gene; V was cut back by 2 bases and J by 4 bases. The DNA for the CDR3 is TGTGCCAGCAGCTTAATGCAGGGGGCAATGGGAGAGACCCAGTACTTC. It translates to CASSLMQGAMGETQYF.

The chain uses TRBV5-1 and TRBJ1-2; TRBD1 aligns across 7 bases. This CDR3 is 14 amino acids long. The junction had 10 bases not matched to a gene; V was cut back by 4 bases and J by 7 bases. The V gene's germline CDR1 is SGHRS and CDR2 YFSETQ. CDR3 coding DNA: TGCGCCAGCAGCCGGGACAGCGTTCAAGGTGGCTACACCTTC. Amino acid sequence: CASSRDSVQGGYTF.

The chain combines TRBV2 with TRBJ2-1; 10 nucleotides match TRBD2. V was pared by 5 bases and J by 6 bases, with 4 bases of the junction left unmatched. There are 14 residues in the CDR3. The germline V gene has CDR1 SNHLY and CDR2 FYNNEI. The CDR3 bases are TGTGCCAGCAGTAGCGGGAGGGCCATCAATGAGCAGTTCTTC. Amino acid sequence: CASSSGRAINEQFF.

The chain is built from TRBV9 and TRBJ2-1; 13 bases map to TRBD2. Germline lookup yields CDR1 SGDLS and CDR2 YYNGEE. The trim removed 4 bases at V and 8 bases at J, leaving 6 bases unmatched. The CDR3 consists of 15 residues. In nucleotides, the CDR3 is TGTGCCAGCAGCCGCCGGACTAGCGGGAGCCATGAGCAGTTCTTC. This translates into CASSRRTSGSHEQFF.

The chain recombines TRBV30 with TRBJ2-7, with D unresolved. Looked up from germline, CDR1 is GTSNPN and CDR2 is SVGIG (reference sequence). Trimming took off 6 bases at V and 5 bases at J, with 8 bases between the two ends. This CDR3 region has 10 residues. This CDR3 reads CACERNEQYF. CDR3 DNA sequence: TGTGCCTGCGAAAGGAACGAGCAGTACTTC. The full variable domain, completed using reference TRBV30 and TRBJ2-7, is SQTIHQWPATLVQPVGSPLSLECTVEGTSNPNLYWYRQAAGRGLQLLFYSVGIGQISSEVPQNLSASRPQDRQFILSSKKLLLSDSGFYLCACERNEQYFGPGTRLTVT.

The rearrangement uses TRBV30 and TRBJ2-1; 9 bases are a match to TRBD2. The germline CDR1 and CDR2 sequences are GTSNPN and SVGIG (reference sequence). CDR3 size: 15 residues. V shed 0 bases and J 8 bases; nucleotides not matched to a gene: 8. The CDR3, as DNA: TGTGCCTGGAGTGTACGGCGGGGGGGAGGGGATGAGCAGTTCTTC. Translation gives CAWSVRRGGGDEQFF. The full variable domain, in which reference TRBV30 and TRBJ2-1 provide the parts outside the CDR3, is SQTIHQWPATLVQPVGSPLSLECTVEGTSNPNLYWYRQAAGRGLQLLFYSVGIGQISSEVPQNLSASRPQDRQFILSSKKLLLSDSGFYLCAWSVRRGGGDEQFFGPGTRLTVL.